The source of this TCR beta chain is a study of T cell responses to AZD1222 COVID-19 vaccine. Findings and limits, study-wide: There were mostly white British donors and more females than males, and clonal diversity was possibly underestimated.

This CDR3 spans 14 amino acids. The ends were cut back, 3 bases at V and 12 bases at J, with 18 bases in the middle. Germline V gene sequence: CDR1 GTSNPN, CDR2 SVGIG (reference sequence). Clones were sequenced by immunoSEQ multiplex PCR, and TCRdb holds only the in-frame ones, with some missing. The data contain around 140,000 clones, 93% of them singletons. Details on this clone: What it recognizes is unknown.

This sequence was found in an adult who had recovered from COVID-19. The chain employs TRBV30 and TRBJ1-6, with D possibly TRBD1 on 5 matching bases. Source: peripheral blood, taken after recovery from COVID-19. The CDR3 loop is CAWRRQIIHGPLHF. As DNA, the CDR3 is TGTGCCTGGAGGAGACAGATCATTCATGGACCCCTCCACTTT.